The 28 T cell receptor beta chains below all came from one sample that was sequenced in a study of vaccination and CD4 T cells after COVID-19. Treatment reported: approximately nine-day PBMC culture with coronavirus spike peptide pools or control peptides (ViraFEST assay). These receptors' targets are unknown. The Oncomine TCR Beta short-read assay was applied to DNA of cultured CD4+ T cells. One entry per CDR3 protein results from TCRdb running MiXCR on the PCR reads. In the table there are about 14,000 distinct CDR3 sequences, around 30% of which are singletons. The sequencing used CD4+ T cells from blood, cultured in vitro, collected before SARS-CoV-2 vaccination. The receptors were sampled from a human donor who received a COVID-19 vaccine.

V and J are TRBV24-1 and TRBJ2-3; no clear D gene. Per the germline V gene, CDR1 is KGHDR and CDR2 is SFDVKD. The CDR3 runs to 16 residues. Trimming cost V 0 bases and J 2 bases, with 11 bases left between them. The CDR3 spells CATSDLQPTTTDTQYF. CDR3 DNA: TGTGCCACCAGTGATTTGCAACCGACCACCACAGATACGCAGTATTTT.

This clonotype counts as medium-sized. The J gene is TRBJ2-3, the V gene TRBV2; perhaps TRBD2 as D (5 bases). Trimming took 4 bases from V and 9 from J, leaving 8 bases between them. CDR1 SNHLY and CDR2 FYNNEI come from the germline V gene. The CDR3 contains 11 residues. The CDR3 DNA reads TGTGCCAGCAGTGTACTAGTAACGCAGTATTTT. This codes for CASSVLVTQYF.

This clonotype came up a few times. The chain couples TRBV19 to TRBJ2-7; possibly TRBD1 for D (5 bases). CDR1 is LNHDA, CDR2 SQIVND, per germline (reference sequence). The CDR3 sequence is 15 residues long. Between the trimmed V and J ends, which lost 0 bases and 0 bases, there was a span of 9 bases. The CDR3 protein is CASSIEGLPSYEQYF. As DNA, the CDR3 is TGTGCCAGTAGTATAGAGGGGCTTCCCTCCTACGAGCAGTACTTC.

This chain links TRBV12-3 or TRBV12-4 with TRBJ2-1, with a possible D match to TRBD1 (7 bases). V lost 6 bases to trimming and J lost 2 bases, with 14 bases between them. The length of the CDR3 is 15 residues. DNA for the CDR3: TGTGCCAGCAGCCCGAGCAGGGGGGCCTACAATGAGCAGTTCTTC. It specifies CASSPSRGAYNEQFF.

The CDR3 sequence is CASSPPERGALNTEAFF. CDR3 sequence (DNA): TGTGCCAGCAGCCCCCCAGAGAGAGGGGCTTTGAACACTGAAGCTTTCTTT. The chain carries TRBV9 and TRBJ1-1, with TRBD1 as a possible D gene (5 bases). The CDR3 is 17 residues long. Trimming stripped 4 bases from V and 0 bases from J, with 19 bases between. Germline CDR1 is SGDLS and CDR2 is YYNGEE.

A note on this clonotype: The junction differs from germline at one of its ends, possibly a read error. The chain is built from TRBV20-1 and TRBJ1-3, with D tentatively TRBD1 (5 bases). CDR1 and CDR2 (germline): DFQATT, SNEGSKA (reference sequence). This CDR3 spans 16 amino acids. The CDR3 DNA is TGCAGTGCTCAAAACAGGAACCCGGGCTCTGAAAACACCATATATTTT. Protein sequence: CSAQNRNPGSENTIYF.

This clonotype was picked up a small number of times. The genes are TRBV7-2 and TRBJ2-3, with D perhaps TRBD2 (6 bases). Deletions cut 2 bases from V and 1 base from J, with 13 bases between. Germline V lookup: CDR1 SGHTA, CDR2 FQGNSA. The CDR3 is 16 amino acids. This CDR3 is CASSLRAGSGTDTQYF. As DNA, the CDR3 is TGTGCCAGCAGCTTAAGGGCGGGGTCGGGCACAGATACGCAGTATTTT.

The V call is TRBV5-1, the J call TRBJ2-2, with 13 bases aligning to TRBD2. J gave up 0 bases and V 0 bases, and 2 bases lay outside the gene matches. This CDR3 comprises 18 residues. Germline lookup yields CDR1 SGHRS and CDR2 YFSETQ. CDR3 protein: CASSLAGLAGSNTGELFF. CDR3 bases: TGCGCCAGCAGCTTGGCGGGACTAGCGGGATCGAACACCGGGGAGCTGTTTTTT.

The CDR3 loop is CATGGGDEKLFF. The CDR3 DNA follows: TGTGCCACAGGGGGCGGTGATGAAAAACTGTTTTTT. The chain combines TRBV27 with TRBJ1-4, with 8 positions matching TRBD1. This CDR3 comprises 12 residues. V gave up 10 bases and J gave up 6 bases; unmatched junction bases: 4. Germline CDR1 reads MNHEY; CDR2 reads SMNVEV (reference sequence).

The chain has TRBV11-3 and TRBJ2-5; no firm D call. The CDR3 spans 15 residues. Germline CDR1 reads SGHNT; CDR2 reads YENEEA. With 0 bases removed from V and 4 bases from J, the gap between germline ends came to 12 bases. CDR3 in amino acids: CASSLDIGAPETQYF. The CDR3 bases are TGTGCCAGCAGCTTAGATATCGGAGCCCCAGAGACCCAGTACTTC.

The chain carries TRBV18 and TRBJ1-1, with D tentatively TRBD1 (6 bases). The germline CDR1 and CDR2 sequences are KGHSH and LQKENI. The CDR3 runs to 13 residues. V was cut by 3 bases and J by 5 bases, with 10 bases left in between. CDR3 loop: CASSPDQGTEAFF. As DNA, the CDR3 is TGTGCCAGCTCACCCGATCAGGGGACTGAAGCTTTCTTT.

This chain links TRBV9 with TRBJ1-2; D is undetermined. V lost 0 bases and J lost 0, with 6 bases in between. CDR3 length: 14 residues. Germline loops: CDR1 SGDLS, CDR2 YYNGEE. The CDR3 coding sequence is TGTGCCAGCAGCGTAGTTACAGCTAACTATGGCTACACCTTC. This sequence encodes CASSVVTANYGYTF.

This clonotype was recorded a few times. The J gene is TRBJ1-1, the V gene TRBV2, with 10 bases lining up with TRBD1. J was trimmed by 4 bases and V by 8 bases; bases with no gene match: 10. From germline, CDR1 is SNHLY and CDR2 FYNNEI. The CDR3 loop spans 15 amino acids. CDR3 protein: CASGRDRGQFTEAFF. The CDR3, as DNA: TGTGCCAGCGGTAGGGACAGGGGCCAATTCACTGAAGCTTTCTTT.

The chain joins TRBV2 to TRBJ1-2; TRBD1 might be the D (6 bases). Trimming took off 1 base at V and 10 bases at J, with 13 bases between the two ends. The CDR3 length is 13 residues. From germline, CDR1 is SNHLY and CDR2 FYNNEI. The CDR3 spells CASSEGQENDYTF. The DNA of the CDR3 is TGTGCCAGCAGTGAAGGACAGGAAAACGACTACACCTTC.

This chain uses TRBV5-1 with TRBJ1-6; 8 bases line up with TRBD1. The CDR3 covers 16 residues. Germline V gene lookup returns CDR1 SGHRS and CDR2 YFSETQ. Trimming at V came to 0 bases and at J to 6 bases, leaving 5 bases not matched to a gene. CDR3 loop: CASSLAGQVSNSPLHF. CDR3 bases: TGCGCCAGCAGCTTGGCGGGACAGGTGTCTAATTCACCCCTCCACTTT.

The rearrangement uses TRBV7-2 and TRBJ2-5; TRBD1 matches 8 bases. The V and J ends lost 1 base and 5 bases, in that order; junction bases with no gene match: 3. In germline, CDR1 is SGHTA, CDR2 FQGNSA. This CDR3 spans 14 amino acids. CDR3 protein: CASSLDQGAETQYF. CDR3 in DNA: TGTGCCAGCAGCTTAGATCAGGGGGCCGAGACCCAGTACTTC.

This clonotype was detected only a few times. This sequence joins TRBV7-9 and TRBJ2-4; D ambiguous. Trimming pared 8 bases from V and 0 bases from J, leaving 17 bases between. This CDR3 is 16 amino acids long. Germline V gene sequence: CDR1 SEHNR, CDR2 FQNEAQ (reference sequence). CDR3 sequence: CASATLGHIAKNIQYF. In DNA form, the CDR3 reads TGTGCCAGCGCGACCCTCGGGCATATAGCCAAAAACATTCAGTACTTC.

V is TRBV6-1 and J is TRBJ2-2; TRBD1 or TRBD2 may be the D gene (6 bases each). V was clipped by 1 base and J by 4 bases, with 13 bases between them. Germline CDR1 reads MNHNS; CDR2 reads SASEGT. The CDR3 covers 16 residues. CDR3 DNA: TGTGCCAGCAGTGAAGTTTGGGGGGCGGTCACCGGGGAGCTGTTTTTT. It encodes CASSEVWGAVTGELFF.

The chain links TRBV9 to TRBJ2-3, with a weak D call TRBD2 (6 bases). Trimming took off 9 bases at V and 2 bases at J, with 13 bases between the two ends. CDR3 length: 13 residues. The germline CDR1 and CDR2 sequences are SGDLS and YYNGEE. This chain's CDR3 is CATAGLSTDTQYF. The DNA of the CDR3 is TGTGCCACTGCGGGACTCTCCACAGATACGCAGTATTTT.

The chain joins TRBV20-1 to TRBJ1-2, with D perhaps TRBD1 (6 bases). CDR1 DFQATT and CDR2 SNEGSKA come from the germline V gene (reference sequence). The CDR3 covers 11 residues. V was cut by 4 bases and J by 4 bases, with 7 bases left in between. The CDR3 nucleotides are TGCAGTGCTAAAGGGGGCTATGGCTACACCTTC. Amino acids: CSAKGGYGYTF.

CDR3 sequence: CASSNPLTGQYF. The CDR3 coding sequence is TGTGCCAGCAGCAACCCCCTGACAGGGCAGTACTTC. The chain employs TRBV12-3 or TRBV12-4 and TRBJ2-1; possible D gene TRBD1, 6 bases. The J call is doubtful: the DNA matches TRBJ2-7 better. CDR3 length: 12 amino acids.

This clonotype was counted only a few times. The chain combines TRBV24-1 with TRBJ1-4; the D gene is possibly TRBD1 (5 bases). There are 18 residues in the CDR3. Germline values: CDR1 KGHDR, CDR2 SFDVKD. Trimming shortened V by 9 bases and J by 3 bases, and 25 bases separated the two germline ends. The CDR3 sequence is CATAGWIRAGLANEKLFF. DNA for the CDR3: TGTGCCACCGCAGGGTGGATCAGGGCCGGCTTGGCTAATGAAAAACTGTTTTTT.

V is TRBV4-1 and J is TRBJ1-2; 8 bases fit TRBD1. V dropped 3 bases and J dropped 2; count of bases not matched to a gene: 5. In germline, CDR1 is MGHRA, CDR2 YSYEKL. The CDR3 runs 15 residues. For the CDR3, the DNA is TGCGCCAGCAGCCACGCCGGGACAGGCAACTATGGCTACACCTTC. Translated, it gives CASSHAGTGNYGYTF.

This clonotype was observed a handful of times. The gene calls are TRBV23-1 and TRBJ1-2, with D unclear. TRBV23-1 is treated as an ORF (open reading frame) with a function not yet certain. V dropped 7 bases and J dropped 5 bases, with 23 bases sitting between them. The CDR3 consists of 16 residues. The CDR3 reads CASIPDLSLSCYGYTF. The CDR3 nucleotides read TGCGCCAGCATTCCCGATTTGTCCCTATCATGTTATGGCTACACCTTC.

V and J are TRBV27 and TRBJ2-7, with D unclear. From germline, CDR1 is MNHEY and CDR2 SMNVEV (reference sequence). The CDR3 has 15 residues. V lost 3 bases and J 2 bases, leaving 14 bases between the germline ends. The CDR3 protein is CASSLSRNYPYEQYF. DNA of the CDR3: TGTGCCAGCAGTTTGTCACGAAATTACCCCTACGAGCAGTACTTC.

V gene TRBV24-1 combines with J gene TRBJ2-5, with 11 nucleotides matching TRBD2. This CDR3 has 14 amino acids. Germline V gene sequence: CDR1 KGHDR, CDR2 SFDVKD. The V and J ends lost 8 bases and 5 bases, in that order; junction bases with no gene match: 6. As DNA, the CDR3 is TGTGCCACCAATAGCGGGGGGGCGGGGGAGACCCAGTACTTC. Amino acids: CATNSGGAGETQYF.

This chain uses TRBV25-1 with TRBJ1-2, with D possibly matching TRBD1 (5 bases). The CDR3 has 14 amino acids. Per the germline V gene, CDR1 is MGHDK and CDR2 is SYGVNS. Trimming left V 2 bases short and J 5 bases short, with 12 bases between. CDR3 sequence: CASSETRVSYGYTF. The CDR3 DNA sequence: TGTGCCAGCAGTGAAACCAGGGTCTCGTATGGCTACACCTTC.

This clonotype was counted a few times. The CDR3 region is CASSPTVENYGYTF. The CDR3 nucleotides read TGTGCCAGTAGCCCGACAGTAGAGAACTATGGCTACACCTTC. V usage is TRBV19 and J usage is TRBJ1-2; D perhaps matches TRBD1 (5 bases). With 6 bases removed from V and 2 bases from J, the gap between germline ends came to 13 bases. The germline V gene has CDR1 LNHDA and CDR2 SQIVND (reference sequence). The CDR3 totals 14 residues.